This T cell receptor beta chain was captured by sequencing in a study of T cell responses to AZD1222 COVID-19 vaccine. This table comes from immunoSEQ multiplex PCR, and its TCRdb copy is limited to in-frame clones, with some not included. The data show around 140,000 clones, 90% to 95% seen once. CDR3 length equals 14 residues. The V end lost 2 bases, the J end lost 4 bases, and 12 bases lay between the germline ends. Germline CDR1 SGHDT, CDR2 YYEEEE. This clone is a singleton in its sample. The rearrangement joins TRBV5-6 to TRBJ2-5, with a tentative D call TRBD1 (6 bases). This receptor was taken from an adult who had recovered from COVID-19. This specimen consisted of peripheral blood, obtained after recovery from COVID-19. CDR3 nucleotide sequence: TGTGCCAGCAGCTTCAGGGACATAGGAGAGACCCAGTACTTC. Encoded protein: CASSFRDIGETQYF.